The sequence of this TCR beta chain was determined in a study of blood T cell repertoires in COVID-19. Study summary: The United States, Italy and Spain supplied acute and convalescent COVID-19 samples. T cells, B-cell-depleted T cells, or PBMCs provided the cDNA or gDNA that served as material.

Authors' processing steps: Reference gene primer amplification gave estimated nucleated cell counts. Using immunoSEQ multiplex PCR, the repertoire was profiled, and TCRdb retains in-frame clones only, with some absent. The V and J calls and the clone size are those of that table, but D and trimming were determined from the DNA. The sample includes about 180,000 clones, roughly 85% of them seen just once. The sample comprised peripheral blood. The origin of this receptor is a man over 45 with active or convalescent COVID-19.

CDR3 in amino acids: CASSLDRGRWPQHF. Written as DNA, the CDR3 is TGTGCCAGCAGCTTAGACAGGGGGAGATGGCCCCAGCATTTT. The chain combines TRBV7-2 with TRBJ1-5; 8 bases map to TRBD1. Germline CDR1 SGHTA, CDR2 FQGNSA. V lost 1 base and J lost 9; bases outside the gene matches: 5. This CDR3 region has 14 residues.